This T cell receptor beta chain was documented in a study of EBV T-cell therapy then PD-1 blockade in nasopharyngeal carcinoma. Assay used: immunoSEQ multiplex PCR; TCRdb lists only in-frame clones, some missing. The sample has about 22,000 clones; 82% are singletons. CDR1 is LGHNA, CDR2 YSLEER, per germline. V lost 5 bases and J 4 bases, leaving 26 bases between the germline ends. This CDR3 has 18 residues. Treatment specified: AdE1-LMPpoly-expanded autologous EBV-specific T-cell therapy followed by anti-PD-1 nivolumab. A note on this clone: What it binds is unknown.

This rearrangement joins TRBV4-3 to TRBJ1-1; a weak D match, TRBD1 (5 bases). The material was CD8+ T cells from blood, obtained at day -245 from a patient whose treatment included autologous EBV-specific T cells and nivolumab. The origin of this receptor is a man aged 40-49 years with nasopharyngeal carcinoma. DNA for the CDR3: TGCGCCAGCAGCGAAAGGCCAAACCAGGGACTCCTGACCACTGAAGCTTTCTTT. Translation gives CASSERPNQGLLTTEAFF.